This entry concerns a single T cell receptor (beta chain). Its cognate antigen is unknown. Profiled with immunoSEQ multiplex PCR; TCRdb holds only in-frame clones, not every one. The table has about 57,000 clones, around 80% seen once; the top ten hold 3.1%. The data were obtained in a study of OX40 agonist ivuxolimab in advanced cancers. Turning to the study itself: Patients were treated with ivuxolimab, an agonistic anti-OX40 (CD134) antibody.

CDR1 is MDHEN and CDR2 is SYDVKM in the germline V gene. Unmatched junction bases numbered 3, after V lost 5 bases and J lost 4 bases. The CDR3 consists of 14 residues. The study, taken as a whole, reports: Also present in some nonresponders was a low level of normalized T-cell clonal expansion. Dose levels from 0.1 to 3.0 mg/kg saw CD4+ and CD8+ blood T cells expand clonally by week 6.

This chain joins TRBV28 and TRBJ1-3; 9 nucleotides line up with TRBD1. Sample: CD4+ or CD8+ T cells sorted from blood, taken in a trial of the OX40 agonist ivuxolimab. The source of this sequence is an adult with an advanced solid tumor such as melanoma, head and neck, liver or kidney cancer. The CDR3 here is CASSRTGDGNTIYF. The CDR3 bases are TGTGCCAGCAGTCGGACAGGGGACGGAAACACCATATATTTT.